Listed below are T cell receptor beta chains from one sample, sequenced in a study of cytomegalovirus exposure and HLA in healthy donors. The repertoire was sequenced with immunoSEQ multiplex PCR; TCRdb's copy has only in-frame clones and lacks some. The sample comprises about 160,000 clones, roughly four fifths of which are singletons, and more than 7% rests with the top ten. Sequenced sample: PBMCs. These receptors were taken from a male donor in good health and CMV-seropositive. The CDR3 runs from the conserved cysteine through the conserved F or W. A D gene is named only where the DNA matches it firmly. Part of the rows lack a size; the others show once, few, many or a class for expanded clones.

CDR3nt | CDR3aa | len | j_gene | d_gene | abundance | v_gene
TGCGCCAGCAGTCAAGGGTGGAGATCAAATGAAAAACTGTTTTTT | CASSQGWRSNEKLFF | 15 | TRBJ1-4 | NA | NA | TRBV4-3
TGTGCCAGCAGGGACAGTGGAGTAGGGATTACCTACGAGCAGTACTTC | CASRDSGVGITYEQYF | 16 | TRBJ2-7 | NA | few | TRBV2
TGCGCCAGCAGCCAAGACTACAGCGGGAGGGGAACCTACGAGCAGTACTTC | CASSQDYSGRGTYEQYF | 17 | TRBJ2-7 | TRBD2 | NA | TRBV4-3
TGTGCCATCGCCTTCTGGCAGGGGGACCTCTCTGGGGCCAACGTCCTGACTTTC | CAIAFWQGDLSGANVLTF | 18 | TRBJ2-6 | TRBD1 | NA | TRBV9
TGTGCCAGCAGACCCCGGGACTGGTCCTACGAGCAGTACTTC | CASRPRDWSYEQYF | 14 | TRBJ2-7 | NA | NA | TRBV28
TGTGCCAGCAGTCCCCGGACAGGCCTTAACGCCGGGGAGCTGTTTTTT | CASSPRTGLNAGELFF | 16 | TRBJ2-2 | TRBD1 | NA | TRBV28
TGTGCCACCTTGACAGGGGGCACTGAAGCTTTCTTT | CATLTGGTEAFF | 12 | TRBJ1-1 | TRBD1 | NA | TRBV6-5
TGTGCCAGCAGTCCGGGACAGAGCTCTGGAAACACCATATATTTT | CASSPGQSSGNTIYF | 15 | TRBJ1-3 | TRBD1 | NA | TRBV6-5
TGCGCCAGCAGCTTCCGGGACAGGGGACGCTCTGGGGCCAACGTCCTGACTTTC | CASSFRDRGRSGANVLTF | 18 | TRBJ2-6 | TRBD1 | NA | TRBV5-1
TGCGCCAGCAGCCCCCAGAGGATGAACACTGAAGCTTTCTTT | CASSPQRMNTEAFF | 14 | TRBJ1-1 | NA | NA | TRBV5-1
TGTGCCATCAGGGACGGGAAGGGCCCCCAAAACATTCAGTACTTC | CAIRDGKGPQNIQYF | 15 | TRBJ2-4 | NA | NA | TRBV10-3
TGTGCCAGCAGCGCAACGGACAATGAAGCTTTCTTT | CASSATDNEAFF | 12 | TRBJ1-1 | NA | few | TRBV7-9
TGTGCCAGTAGTATAGCCAGCTATAATTCACCCCTCCACTTT | CASSIASYNSPLHF | 14 | TRBJ1-6 | NA | NA | TRBV19
TGTGCCAGCAAAGCAGGGGGCGCGGAGCCCCAGCATTTT | CASKAGGAEPQHF | 13 | TRBJ1-5 | TRBD1 | NA | TRBV6-6
TGCGCCAGCGGTGGGACATCTCCCAACTATGGCTACACCTTC | CASGGTSPNYGYTF | 14 | TRBJ1-2 | NA | NA | TRBV5-1
TGTGCCAGCACCGGGACTAGCGACCCGCGGGAGACCCAGTACTTC | CASTGTSDPRETQYF | 15 | TRBJ2-5 | TRBD2 | NA | TRBV5-4
TGCGCCAGCAGCTTTGGCGGGACAGGGCTCTACGAGCAGTACTTC | CASSFGGTGLYEQYF | 15 | TRBJ2-7 | TRBD1 | NA | TRBV5-1
TGTGCCTGGAGTAACTGGGGCAGGGAGGGCTATGGCTACACCTTC | CAWSNWGREGYGYTF | 15 | TRBJ1-2 | NA | once | TRBV30
TGTGCCTGGAGTGTTAGGGAGCGGGGGTCTGAGTACTTC | CAWSVRERGSEYF | 13 | TRBJ2-5 | TRBD2 | NA | TRBV30
TGTGCCAGCAGCGAGCATTCGGGATCGGTGCGGGCCGGGGAGCTGTTTTTT | CASSEHSGSVRAGELFF | 17 | TRBJ2-2 | NA | NA | TRBV5-6
TGTGCCAGCAGATCATCCGGGACAGGGACTTACGAGCAGTACTTC | CASRSSGTGTYEQYF | 15 | TRBJ2-7 | TRBD1 | NA | TRBV6-5
TGTGCCAGCATCGACGGGGGGAGGACAGATACGCAGTATTTT | CASIDGGRTDTQYF | 14 | TRBJ2-3 | TRBD2 | NA | TRBV6-6
TGTGCCAGCTTCAGGGGAGATGGGGAGACCCAGTACTTC | CASFRGDGETQYF | 13 | TRBJ2-5 | NA | few | TRBV18
TGCGCCAGCAGCAAGGGACTAGCGGGAACAGATACGCAGTATTTT | CASSKGLAGTDTQYF | 15 | TRBJ2-3 | TRBD2 | few | TRBV5-1
TGTGCCAGCAGCTCCGACAGAGGCAAAAACAGTCAGTACTTC | CASSSDRGKNSQYF | 14 | TRBJ2-4 | NA | NA | TRBV5-8
TGTGCCAGCAGTTTGCTTGGACAGGCCGGGACTAGCGGCTATGGTGAGCAGTTCTTC | CASSLLGQAGTSGYGEQFF | 19 | TRBJ2-1 | TRBD2 | NA | TRBV28
TGTGCCAGCAGCTTAAAAAGGGGCCATCTTTGTTATTTT | CASSLKRGHLCYF | 13 | TRBJ2-3 | NA | NA | TRBV7-2
TGCGCCAGCAGCTTGGCATTCAACAGCTACGAGCAGTACTTC | CASSLAFNSYEQYF | 14 | TRBJ2-7 | NA | NA | TRBV5-1
TGTGCCAGCAGTTATGGAGTCTACAATGAGCAGTTCTTC | CASSYGVYNEQFF | 13 | TRBJ2-1 | NA | NA | TRBV27
TGTGCCAGCAGTGGGGGGGTCGACGAGCAGTACTTC | CASSGGVDEQYF | 12 | TRBJ2-7 | TRBD2 | NA | TRBV6-6
TGTGCCAGTAGTATCGCAGGGGAGACCCAGTACTTC | CASSIAGETQYF | 12 | TRBJ2-5 | NA | NA | TRBV19
TGTGCCAGCAGTTATAAGCTCGGGACACCGACTCGCTATGGCTACACCTTC | CASSYKLGTPTRYGYTF | 17 | TRBJ1-2 | NA | NA | TRBV6-8
TGCGCCAGCAGCCAAGACCCCGGGATTGGCGCAGATACGCAGTATTTT | CASSQDPGIGADTQYF | 16 | TRBJ2-3 | NA | NA | TRBV4-1
TGTGCCAGCAGCGTCAGCGGGCCTTCCTACGAGCAGTACTTC | CASSVSGPSYEQYF | 14 | TRBJ2-7 | NA | NA | TRBV11-2
TGTGCCAGCAGTGACCTGCAGTTTAATGAAAAACTGTTTTTT | CASSDLQFNEKLFF | 14 | TRBJ1-4 | NA | NA | TRBV2
TGTGCCAGCAGGCCGGGACAGGGGGGCTACGAGCAGTACTTC | CASRPGQGGYEQYF | 14 | TRBJ2-7 | TRBD1 | once | TRBV6-1
TGTGCCAGCAGCTTAGGGGGACAGGGGAACTACGAGCAGTACTTC | CASSLGGQGNYEQYF | 15 | TRBJ2-7 | TRBD1 | NA | TRBV7-6
TGTGCCAGCAGCGGGGAGGGGTGGAGGACTGAAGCTTTCTTT | CASSGEGWRTEAFF | 14 | TRBJ1-1 | NA | once | TRBV9
TGTGCCAGCAGTTATCAGGGAGGGTACGGGGAGCTGTTTTTT | CASSYQGGYGELFF | 14 | TRBJ2-2 | TRBD2 | NA | TRBV6-5
TGCGCCAGCAGCTTGGGGGCGAAAGAGACCCAGTACTTC | CASSLGAKETQYF | 13 | TRBJ2-5 | NA | NA | TRBV5-1
TGTGCCAGCAGCTCTAGACAGTTGGGATACCAAGAGACCCAGTACTTC | CASSSRQLGYQETQYF | 16 | TRBJ2-5 | NA | once | TRBV5-8